The rows below give T cell receptor beta chains drawn from one sample of a study of cytomegalovirus exposure and HLA in healthy donors. Measured with immunoSEQ multiplex PCR; TCRdb has only the in-frame clones, and not every one. The data contain tens of thousands of clones, around 84% of them singletons. The sample comprised PBMCs. These receptors came from a man in his forties in good health and CMV-seronegative. Each CDR3 is given with its conserved first and last residue. Rows may omit the clone size; those that give it use once, few, many or a size class.

V gene	clone size	CDR3 length	J gene	CDR3 protein
TRBV7-9	-	13	TRBJ2-3	CASSLGVVNTQYF
TRBV7-9	-	12	TRBJ1-1	CASSHRNTEAFF
TRBV5-5	-	14	TRBJ2-5	CASSPRGGIGTQYF
TRBV14	once	13	TRBJ2-1	CASSLKPGLGQFF
TRBV29-1	-	14	TRBJ2-7	CSAAKAGGLYEQYF
TRBV4-1	-	17	-	CASSQGIPGQGSYEQYF
TRBV7-3	-	13	TRBJ2-2	CASSLVQTGELFF
TRBV7-6	-	15	TRBJ1-2	CASSLDGTGGSGYTF
TRBV15	-	16	TRBJ1-6	CATSRTGVSYNSPLHF
TRBV29-1	-	12	TRBJ1-1	CSVRLTDTEAFF
TRBV4-1	few	16	TRBJ2-1	CASSQGLGLPDNEQFF
TRBV28	-	15	TRBJ2-7	CASPPSGRAIHEQYF
TRBV15	-	16	TRBJ2-1	CATSRYSGRARNEQFF
TRBV5-5	-	15	TRBJ2-2	CASSSRQGNTGELFF
TRBV4-2	-	16	TRBJ2-1	CASSQERERSYNEQFF
TRBV5-1	-	15	TRBJ2-1	CASSLGAGAYNEQFF
TRBV9	-	15	TRBJ2-3	CASSVGAGGTDTQYF
TRBV7-8	-	19	TRBJ1-2	CASSLGTAWEQDDLYGYTF
TRBV30	-	14	TRBJ2-1	CAWSKGREEGEQFF
TRBV7-9	-	15	TRBJ2-7	CASSPLAGGKYEQYF
TRBV28	-	15	TRBJ2-2	CASSLVGGFAGELFF
TRBV6-5	-	13	TRBJ1-2	CASSLGQHYGYTF
TRBV7-2	-	12	TRBJ2-7	CASSGSGYEQYF
TRBV6-1	-	17	TRBJ1-4	CASSEFVGAGANEKLFF
TRBV27	-	15	TRBJ1-1	CASLHWTGTDTEAFF
TRBV20-1	few	10	TRBJ2-3	CSAAADTQYF
TRBV30	-	16	TRBJ2-2	CAWSDPRDRNTGELFF
TRBV5-6	-	15	TRBJ1-4	CASSIQQGNWEKLFF